These 12 T cell receptor beta chains were all obtained from the same sample, sequenced in a study of identical twins. From the 5' RACE reads, TCRdb called clonotypes with MiXCR, one entry per CDR3 protein. This sample carries roughly 770,000 distinct CDR3 sequences, over 15% of them seen once, and the ten largest clones take about an eighth. These data are also associated with another study on T cells expressing NK-cell markers.

The sequenced sample consisted of PBMCs. The receptor set was obtained from a woman younger than 35 in good health.

This chain joins TRBV20-1 and TRBJ2-1; 7 bases align to TRBD2. This CDR3 spans 15 amino acids. Germline CDR1 and CDR2: DFQATT and SNEGSKA (reference sequence). The trim removed 5 bases at V and 0 bases at J, leaving 7 bases unmatched. The CDR3, as DNA: TGCAGTGCTCCCGGACTAGTTAGCTCCTACAATGAGCAGTTCTTC. This translates into CSAPGLVSSYNEQFF.

This clonotype was picked up a small number of times. V usage is TRBV12-3 or TRBV12-4 and J usage is TRBJ2-4; 8 positions agree with TRBD1. After removal of 6 bases from V and 3 bases from J, the junction contained 10 bases not matched to a gene. This CDR3 spans 16 amino acids. As DNA, the CDR3 is TGTGCCAGCAGCCCTCAGGAAACAGGGGGCAAAAACATTCAGTACTTC. It is translated as CASSPQETGGKNIQYF.

The gene calls are TRBV7-8 and TRBJ2-1; D unresolved. The CDR3 extends over 13 amino acids. V was clipped by 7 bases and J by 1 base, with 8 bases between them. From germline, CDR1 is SGHVS and CDR2 FQNEAQ. CDR3 region: CASNLNSYNEQFF. In DNA, the CDR3 is TGTGCCAGCAACCTCAATTCCTACAATGAGCAGTTCTTC.

J is TRBJ1-3 and V is TRBV5-1; 7 nucleotides agree with TRBD1. The CDR3 has 17 residues. The V and J ends lost 0 bases and 2 bases, in that order; junction bases with no gene match: 8. CDR1 and CDR2 (germline): SGHRS, YFSETQ. CDR3 in DNA: TGCGCCAGCAGCTTGGCCTCACCGACAGGGACTGGAAACACCATATATTTT. It translates to CASSLASPTGTGNTIYF.

This clonotype showed up just a few times. V gene TRBV5-1 combines with J gene TRBJ2-1; 7 bases are shared with TRBD1. This CDR3 has 14 residues. J lost 5 bases, V lost 4 bases, and 6 bases had no gene match. Germline CDR1 is SGHRS and CDR2 is YFSETQ. The CDR3 DNA sequence: TGCGCCAGCAGCGCTCAGGGACAGAACAATGAGCAGTTCTTC. It encodes CASSAQGQNNEQFF.

The CDR3 region has the DNA TGTGCCAGCATCGCTACTGGGACAGGAAAGACCGGGGAGCTGTTTTTT. It encodes CASIATGTGKTGELFF. The chain links TRBV6-1 to TRBJ2-2; 8 nucleotides line up with TRBD1. Trimming removed 7 bases from V and 5 bases from J; junction bases left unmatched: 12. The CDR3 runs 16 residues. Germline values: CDR1 MNHNS, CDR2 SASEGT.

V is TRBV29-1 and J is TRBJ2-2; tentatively, D is TRBD1 (5 bases). V was clipped by 6 bases and J by 5 bases, with 16 bases between them. Germline V gene data show CDR1 as SQVTM and CDR2 as ANQGSEA. This CDR3 has 14 residues. The CDR3 loop reads CSVQTVFNTGELFF. The CDR3 DNA follows: TGCAGCGTCCAGACAGTTTTTAATACCGGGGAGCTGTTTTTT.

This clonotype was counted between two and nine times. The chain joins TRBV29-1 to TRBJ2-1, with a tentative D call TRBD2 (7 bases). V lost 4 bases and J lost 0, with 13 bases in between. The CDR3 is 15 residues long. Germline assignment: CDR1 SQVTM and CDR2 ANQGSEA. The CDR3 here is CSVGGGVGSYNEQFF. CDR3 DNA: TGCAGCGTTGGAGGGGGGGTCGGCTCCTACAATGAGCAGTTCTTC.

This chain connects TRBV15 to TRBJ2-5, with D unclear. This CDR3 spans 14 amino acids. Deletions cut 0 bases from V and 2 bases from J, with 7 bases between. The germline V gene encodes CDR1 LNHNV and CDR2 YYDKDF (reference sequence). The CDR3 loop is CATSRESTQETQYF. In DNA, the CDR3 is TGTGCCACCAGCAGAGAGAGTACTCAAGAGACCCAGTACTTC. Using reference TRBV15 and TRBJ2-5 for the parts outside the CDR3, the full variable domain is DAMVIQNPRYQVTQFGKPVTLSCSQTLNHNVMYWYQQKSSQAPKLLFHYYDKDFNNEADTPDNFQSRRPNTSFCFLDIRSPGLGDTAMYLCATSRESTQETQYFGPGTRLLVL.

The V call is TRBV5-7, the J call TRBJ2-5, with 7 bases fitting TRBD1. TRBV5-7 is marked as an open reading frame, function uncertain. The CDR3 length is 17 residues. V dropped 2 bases and J dropped 5; count of bases not matched to a gene: 15. The CDR3 nucleotides are TGTGCCAGCAGCTTTACAGGGGCGCCCACTGACGCGGAGACCCAGTACTTC. This codes for CASSFTGAPTDAETQYF.

The chain employs TRBV6-1 and TRBJ2-7, with D possibly matching TRBD2 (5 bases). The CDR3 has 13 amino acids. V lost 8 bases and J 2 bases, leaving 13 bases between the germline ends. Germline values: CDR1 MNHNS, CDR2 SASEGT. CDR3 nucleotide sequence: TGTGCCAGCGGTCTGGGAGACGCCTACGAGCAGTACTTC. It encodes CASGLGDAYEQYF.

This clonotype occurred a few times. V is TRBV5-6 and J is TRBJ2-1; 10 nucleotides match TRBD1. Germline V gene sequence: CDR1 SGHDT, CDR2 YYEEEE. The trim removed 4 bases at V and 6 bases at J, leaving 7 bases unmatched. The CDR3 is 15 residues long. CDR3 DNA sequence: TGTGCCAGCAGCCTCGTGGACAGGGGGTCCAATGAGCAGTTCTTC. Encoded protein: CASSLVDRGSNEQFF.